Listed below are T cell receptor beta chains from one sample, sequenced in a study of T cell responses to AZD1222 COVID-19 vaccine. Sequencing was performed with immunoSEQ multiplex PCR; in TCRdb, only in-frame clones are kept and a portion is missing. This sample yields roughly 100,000 clones, of which around 92% are seen a single time; about 48% belongs to the top ten. Here the sequenced sample was peripheral blood, taken on day 0 of AZD1222 vaccination. The receptors were gathered from an adult in good health. Both conserved end residues are part of each CDR3. A D gene is named only where the DNA matches it firmly. Not all rows give a size; the values are once, few, many and, for expanded clones, a class.

v_gene: TRBV28; j_gene: TRBJ1-5; d_gene: .; abundance: .; CDR3nt: TGTGCCAGCAGTTTAGGTTCGGGGGGCTTTAGCAATCAGCCCCAGCATTTT; CDR3aa: CASSLGSGGFSNQPQHF
v_gene: TRBV5-1; j_gene: TRBJ2-7; d_gene: .; abundance: .; CDR3nt: TGCGCCAGCAGCTTGGAGGGCCAGGACGAGCAGTACTTC; CDR3aa: CASSLEGQDEQYF
v_gene: TRBV5-1; j_gene: TRBJ2-3; d_gene: .; abundance: .; CDR3nt: TGCGCCAGCAGTACCACCGGGACCCATACGCAGTATTTT; CDR3aa: CASSTTGTHTQYF
v_gene: TRBV11-2; j_gene: TRBJ2-7; d_gene: .; abundance: once; CDR3nt: TGTGCCAGCAGCTTCGGGGCACTAGATTACGAGCAGTACTTC; CDR3aa: CASSFGALDYEQYF
v_gene: TRBV7-6; j_gene: TRBJ2-1; d_gene: .; abundance: .; CDR3nt: TGTGCCAGCAGCTTAGCGCCGGAATCCTACAATGAGCAGTTCTTC; CDR3aa: CASSLAPESYNEQFF
v_gene: TRBV21-1; j_gene: TRBJ1-4; d_gene: .; abundance: .; CDR3nt: TGTGCCAGCACTCAAAAACTGTTTTTT; CDR3aa: CASTQKLFF
v_gene: TRBV5-1; j_gene: TRBJ1-1; d_gene: .; abundance: few; CDR3nt: TGCGCCAGCTCGTCGGGGGGTCCCACTGAAGCTTTCTTT; CDR3aa: CASSSGGPTEAFF
v_gene: TRBV7-2; j_gene: TRBJ1-1; d_gene: .; abundance: .; CDR3nt: TGTGCCAGTACAGGTTACATGAACACTGAAGCTTTCTTT; CDR3aa: CASTGYMNTEAFF
v_gene: TRBV9; j_gene: TRBJ1-1; d_gene: .; abundance: .; CDR3nt: TGTGCCAGCAGCGTAGCAACCAACACTGAAGCTTTCTTT; CDR3aa: CASSVATNTEAFF
v_gene: TRBV4-1; j_gene: TRBJ2-3; d_gene: .; abundance: .; CDR3nt: TGCGCCAGCAGCCAAGATCACGGTAGCGGAGTTTCAGATACGCAGTATTTT; CDR3aa: CASSQDHGSGVSDTQYF
v_gene: TRBV5-1; j_gene: TRBJ1-5; d_gene: TRBD1; abundance: .; CDR3nt: TGCGCCAGCAGCTTGGGAGGGGGCCATCAGCCCCAGCATTTT; CDR3aa: CASSLGGGHQPQHF
v_gene: TRBV28; j_gene: TRBJ2-1; d_gene: .; abundance: once; CDR3nt: TGTGCCAGCAGTTTATTCCACGGGGAGCAGTTCTTC; CDR3aa: CASSLFHGEQFF
v_gene: TRBV27; j_gene: TRBJ2-7; d_gene: TRBD1; abundance: .; CDR3nt: TGTGCCAGCAGCTCCCTACAGGGGGCTTACTACGAGCAGTACTTC; CDR3aa: CASSSLQGAYYEQYF
v_gene: TRBV5-1; j_gene: TRBJ2-3; d_gene: TRBD2; abundance: .; CDR3nt: TGCGCCAGCAGCCCGGGACTAGCGGGAGGGCCACAAGATACGCAGTATTTT; CDR3aa: CASSPGLAGGPQDTQYF
v_gene: TRBV5-1; j_gene: TRBJ2-7; d_gene: TRBD2; abundance: .; CDR3nt: TGCGCCAGCAGCTTCCAGCCTAGCGGGAGTGCCTACGAGCAGTACTTC; CDR3aa: CASSFQPSGSAYEQYF
v_gene: TRBV6-5; j_gene: TRBJ2-7; d_gene: .; abundance: .; CDR3nt: TGTGCCAGCCAGGGGATTTCACCTACTGTGGGGGAGCAGTACTTC; CDR3aa: CASQGISPTVGEQYF
v_gene: TRBV19; j_gene: TRBJ2-1; d_gene: .; abundance: once; CDR3nt: TGTGCCAGTAGTGAGGGGGTGGACACCTACAATGAGCAGTTCTTC; CDR3aa: CASSEGVDTYNEQFF
v_gene: TRBV3-1/TRBV3-2; j_gene: TRBJ2-7; d_gene: .; abundance: .; CDR3nt: TGTGCCAGCAGCCAATTAGCTGGCGAGCAGTACTTC; CDR3aa: CASSQLAGEQYF
v_gene: TRBV28; j_gene: TRBJ1-6; d_gene: TRBD1; abundance: .; CDR3nt: TGTGCCAGCAGCTTGACAGGGAATTCACCCCTCCACTTT; CDR3aa: CASSLTGNSPLHF
v_gene: TRBV5-1; j_gene: TRBJ2-7; d_gene: TRBD1; abundance: .; CDR3nt: TGCGCCAGCAGCCAACTGACAGGGACCTACGAGCAGTACTTC; CDR3aa: CASSQLTGTYEQYF
v_gene: TRBV27; j_gene: TRBJ2-2; d_gene: TRBD1; abundance: many; CDR3nt: TGTGCCAGCAGTTTCTGGACAGGGGGCCCCGGGGAGCTGTTTTTT; CDR3aa: CASSFWTGGPGELFF
v_gene: TRBV28; j_gene: TRBJ1-5; d_gene: .; abundance: .; CDR3nt: TGTGCCAGCAGTCTTAATCAGCCCCAGCATTTT; CDR3aa: CASSLNQPQHF
v_gene: TRBV6-2/TRBV6-3; j_gene: TRBJ1-5; d_gene: TRBD1; abundance: .; CDR3nt: TGTGCCAGCAGTTACTCGATGGCAGGGGGGCAGCCCCAGCATTTT; CDR3aa: CASSYSMAGGQPQHF
v_gene: TRBV28; j_gene: TRBJ1-2; d_gene: .; abundance: .; CDR3nt: TGTGCCAGCAGCCCCGGGGGGGTTGGCGGCTACACCTTC; CDR3aa: CASSPGGVGGYTF
v_gene: TRBV5-1; j_gene: TRBJ1-1; d_gene: .; abundance: once; CDR3nt: TGCGCCAGCAGCTTGGCGGACTTACCGAACACTGAAGCTTTCTTT; CDR3aa: CASSLADLPNTEAFF
v_gene: TRBV18; j_gene: TRBJ2-7; d_gene: TRBD2; abundance: .; CDR3nt: TGTGCCAGCTCACCACTCCAACTAGCGGGAGTTTACGAGCAGTACTTC; CDR3aa: CASSPLQLAGVYEQYF
v_gene: TRBV5-6; j_gene: TRBJ2-7; d_gene: TRBD2; abundance: once; CDR3nt: TGTGCCAGCAGCACCGTAACTAGCGGGAGGGCCTCCGAGCAGTACTTC; CDR3aa: CASSTVTSGRASEQYF
v_gene: TRBV7-9; j_gene: TRBJ2-2; d_gene: .; abundance: .; CDR3nt: TGTGCCAGCAGCTTCGACAGCTTTACCGGGGAGCTGTTTTTT; CDR3aa: CASSFDSFTGELFF
v_gene: TRBV25-1; j_gene: TRBJ1-2; d_gene: .; abundance: .; CDR3nt: TGTGCCAGCAGTGAACCAGGGGACTATGGCTACACCTTC; CDR3aa: CASSEPGDYGYTF
v_gene: TRBV6-5; j_gene: TRBJ2-1; d_gene: TRBD1; abundance: .; CDR3nt: TGTGCCAGCAGGAAGACAGGGGGCGCGGGGTTCTTC; CDR3aa: CASRKTGGAGFF
v_gene: TRBV11-2; j_gene: TRBJ1-4; d_gene: .; abundance: .; CDR3nt: TGTGCCAGCAGCCCTCTCGTCAATGAAAAACTGTTTTTT; CDR3aa: CASSPLVNEKLFF
v_gene: TRBV20-1; j_gene: TRBJ2-5; d_gene: TRBD2; abundance: .; CDR3nt: TGCAGTGCTAGTTTACTAGCGGGGCAAGAGACCCAGTACTTC; CDR3aa: CSASLLAGQETQYF
v_gene: TRBV4-1; j_gene: TRBJ1-3; d_gene: .; abundance: .; CDR3nt: TGCGCCAGCAGCCAACAAGGCACAGCTGGAAACACCATATATTTT; CDR3aa: CASSQQGTAGNTIYF
v_gene: TRBV28; j_gene: TRBJ2-7; d_gene: TRBD2; abundance: .; CDR3nt: TGTGCCAGCAGTTTAGGCGGGAGAGGTGAGCAGTACTTC; CDR3aa: CASSLGGRGEQYF
v_gene: TRBV6-5; j_gene: TRBJ2-7; d_gene: .; abundance: .; CDR3nt: TGTGCCAGCAGTAAAACAACCTACGAGCAGTACTTC; CDR3aa: CASSKTTYEQYF
v_gene: TRBV28; j_gene: TRBJ1-1; d_gene: .; abundance: .; CDR3nt: TGTGCCAGCAGTCCTGGAGTGGGCACTGAAGCTTTCTTT; CDR3aa: CASSPGVGTEAFF
v_gene: TRBV7-2; j_gene: TRBJ2-5; d_gene: TRBD2; abundance: .; CDR3nt: TGTGCCAGCAGTCCGCCGGGACTAGCGGGAGGGCTTCAAGAGACCCAGTACTTC; CDR3aa: CASSPPGLAGGLQETQYF